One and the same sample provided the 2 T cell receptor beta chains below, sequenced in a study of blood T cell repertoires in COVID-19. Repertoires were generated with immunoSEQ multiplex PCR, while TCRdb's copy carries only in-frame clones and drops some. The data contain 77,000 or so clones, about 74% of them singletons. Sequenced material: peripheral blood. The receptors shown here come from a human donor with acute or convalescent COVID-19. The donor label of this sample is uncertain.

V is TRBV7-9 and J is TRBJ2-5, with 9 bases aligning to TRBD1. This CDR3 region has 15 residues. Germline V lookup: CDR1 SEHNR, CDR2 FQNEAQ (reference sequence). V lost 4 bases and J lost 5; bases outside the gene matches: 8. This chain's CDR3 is CASSSATGGWETQYF. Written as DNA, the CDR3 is TGTGCCAGCAGCTCGGCCACAGGGGGCTGGGAGACCCAGTACTTC.

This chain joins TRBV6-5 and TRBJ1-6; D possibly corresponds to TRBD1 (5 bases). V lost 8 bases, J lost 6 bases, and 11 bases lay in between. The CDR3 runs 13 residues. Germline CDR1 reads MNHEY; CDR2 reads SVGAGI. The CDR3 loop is CASRTLFNSPLHF. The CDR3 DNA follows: TGTGCCAGCCGGACACTGTTTAATTCACCCCTCCACTTT.